These 31 T cell receptor beta chains share one sample of origin, sequenced in a study of blood T cell repertoires in COVID-19. Data came from immunoSEQ multiplex PCR; TCRdb stores just in-frame clones and leaves some out. The sample lists about 190,000 clones, about four fifths seen once, with more than 2.5% in the top ten. Input material: PBMCs or T cells enriched from blood (not recorded which). Receptor source: a woman aged 25 to 39 who had recovered from COVID-19.

This sequence joins TRBV11-1 and TRBJ1-5, with TRBD1 as a possible D gene (5 bases). This CDR3 comprises 13 residues. From germline, CDR1 is SGHAT and CDR2 FQDESV (reference sequence). Trimming shortened V by 4 bases and J by 2 bases, and 6 bases separated the two germline ends. CDR3: CASSWGRNQPQHF. As DNA, the CDR3 is TGTGCCAGCAGCTGGGGCCGCAATCAGCCCCAGCATTTT.

The chain uses TRBV11-2 and TRBJ2-1; 8 nucleotides match TRBD1. Unmatched junction bases numbered 7, after V lost 5 bases and J lost 4 bases. Germline V CDR1 and CDR2: SGHAT, FQNNGV. The CDR3 totals 15 residues. The chain's CDR3 is CASSAPGTGYNEQFF. CDR3 coding DNA: TGTGCCAGCAGCGCTCCCGGGACAGGATACAATGAGCAGTTCTTC.

This chain connects TRBV5-4 to TRBJ2-7; D possibly corresponds to TRBD2 (5 bases). Trimming left V 0 bases short and J 2 bases short, with 6 bases between. In germline, CDR1 is SGHNT, CDR2 YYREEE (reference sequence). This CDR3 region has 13 residues. Here the CDR3 DNA reads TGTGCCAGCAGCTTGGGAGGGCCCTACGAGCAGTACGTC. Protein: CASSLGGPYEQYV.

This sequence joins TRBV19 and TRBJ1-2; TRBD1 might be the D (5 bases). The germline CDR1 and CDR2 sequences are LNHDA and SQIVND (reference sequence). Trimming cost V 3 bases and J 0 bases, with 11 bases left between them. The CDR3 is 15 residues long. In DNA form, the CDR3 reads TGTGCCAGTAGTATCGGCGCGACAGCTAACTATGGCTACACCTTC. Translation: CASSIGATANYGYTF.

The chain joins TRBV6-2 or TRBV6-3 to TRBJ1-1, with 9 bases lining up with TRBD1. Germline CDR1 MNHEY, CDR2 SVGEGT. This CDR3 has 14 amino acids. J lost 4 bases, V lost 5 bases, and 5 bases had no gene match. The CDR3 region has the DNA TGTGCCAGCAGTACATGGACAGGGGTCACTGAAGCTTTCTTT. As protein: CASSTWTGVTEAFF.

This clone came up once. The chain uses TRBV7-8 and TRBJ1-2; D possibly corresponds to TRBD1 (6 bases). In germline, CDR1 is SGHVS, CDR2 FQNEAQ. The CDR3 contains 14 residues. Trimming cost V 1 base and J 3 bases, with 9 bases left between them. The CDR3 DNA reads TGTGCCAGCAGCTTAGACAGGGCCGACTATGGCTACACCTTC. It codes for CASSLDRADYGYTF.

The gene calls are TRBV4-2 and TRBJ2-1; 8 positions match TRBD2. V shed 4 bases, J shed 0 bases, and the junction held 5 bases outside the gene matches. Germline loops: CDR1 LGHNA, CDR2 YNFKEQ. CDR3 length: 16 residues. As DNA, the CDR3 is TGTGCCAGCAGCCGTAGCGGGGAAAGCTCCTACAATGAGCAGTTCTTC. This codes for CASSRSGESSYNEQFF.

The rearrangement uses TRBV5-1 and TRBJ1-5, with TRBD1 as a possible D gene (6 bases). Per germline, CDR1 SGHRS and CDR2 YFSETQ. V lost 7 bases, J lost 3 bases, and 14 bases lay in between. The CDR3 is 14 residues long. The CDR3 sequence is CASSPQGPNQPQHF. CDR3 DNA sequence: TGCGCCAGCTCACCACAGGGCCCCAATCAGCCCCAGCATTTT.

The chain combines TRBV28 with TRBJ1-5; D is unclear. The germline gives CDR1 MDHEN, CDR2 SYDVKM. Trimming removed 3 bases from V and 0 bases from J, with 6 bases in between. CDR3 length: 14 amino acids. CDR3 residues: CASSFGDSNQPQHF. CDR3 coding DNA: TGTGCCAGCAGTTTCGGAGATAGCAATCAGCCCCAGCATTTT.

The rearrangement uses TRBV28 and TRBJ1-3, with 7 bases that match TRBD1. CDR1 MDHEN and CDR2 SYDVKM come from the germline V gene. Trimming removed 0 bases from V and 4 bases from J; junction bases left unmatched: 6. The length of the CDR3 is 16 residues. CDR3 amino acids: CASSLWDRDRGNTIYF. The CDR3 DNA sequence: TGTGCCAGCAGTTTATGGGATCGGGACAGAGGAAACACCATATATTTT.

This clone was recorded once. J is TRBJ1-1 and V is TRBV28, with D unclear. The CDR3 length is 15 residues. V lost 5 bases and J 0 bases, leaving 13 bases between the germline ends. Germline-derived CDR1 and CDR2 are MDHEN and SYDVKM. CDR3 loop: CASSPPPPMNTEAFF. The CDR3 nucleotides are TGTGCCAGCAGTCCACCCCCCCCTATGAACACTGAAGCTTTCTTT.

V usage is TRBV29-1 and J usage is TRBJ2-1; maybe TRBD1 (6 bases). Trimming shortened V by 4 bases and J by 7 bases, and 11 bases separated the two germline ends. The CDR3 is 12 amino acids. Germline V gene lookup returns CDR1 SQVTM and CDR2 ANQGSEA. CDR3 residues: CSVVGALNEQFF. CDR3 bases: TGCAGCGTTGTGGGGGCGCTGAATGAGCAGTTCTTC.

The chain joins TRBV11-3 to TRBJ2-3, with TRBD2 matching 9 bases. Germline V CDR1 and CDR2: SGHNT, YENEEA. J lost 9 bases, V lost 1 base, and 11 bases had no gene match. The length of the CDR3 is 16 residues. DNA of the CDR3: TGTGCCAGCAGCTTAGGTGCGCGGGGGGGCTCAGTGACGCAGTATTTT. This encodes CASSLGARGGSVTQYF. The entire variable domain, with the rest obtained from reference TRBV11-3 and TRBJ2-3, is as follows: EAGVVQSPRYKIIEKKQPVAFWCNPISGHNTLYWYLQNLGQGPELLIRYENEEAVDDSQLPKDRFSAERLKGVDSTLKIQPAELGDSAVYLCASSLGARGGSVTQYFGPGTRLTVL.

The chain employs TRBV24-1 and TRBJ2-1; no clear D. Trimming took off 3 bases at V and 3 bases at J, with 11 bases between the two ends. CDR3 length: 15 amino acids. CDR1 KGHDR and CDR2 SFDVKD come from the germline V gene. CDR3 amino acids: CATSDRAMFYNEQFF. The CDR3 nucleotides read TGTGCCACCAGTGATCGCGCGATGTTCTACAATGAGCAGTTCTTC.

This clone was detected once. The chain combines TRBV11-2 with TRBJ1-2; unclear D gene. CDR3 length equals 14 residues. From germline, CDR1 is SGHAT and CDR2 FQNNGV. The V and J ends lost 0 bases and 8 bases respectively, with 13 bases between them. The CDR3 nucleotides are TGTGCCAGCAGCTTAGATCCCGGGTCTTGGGGCTACACCTTC. Its translation is CASSLDPGSWGYTF. Complete variable domain (other parts from reference TRBV11-2 and TRBJ1-2): EAGVAQSPRYKIIEKRQSVAFWCNPISGHATLYWYQQILGQGPKLLIQFQNNGVVDDSQLPKDRFSAERLKGVDSTLKIQPAKLEDSAVYLCASSLDPGSWGYTFGSGTRLTVV.

The chain links TRBV4-1 to TRBJ2-1, with 12 nucleotides matching TRBD2. V lost 4 bases, J lost 6 bases, and 4 bases stayed unmatched. CDR3 size: 15 residues. CDR1 is MGHRA, CDR2 YSYEKL, per germline. CDR3 DNA: TGCGCCAGCAGCCCACTAGCGGGGGGCATCAATGAGCAGTTCTTC. Translating gives CASSPLAGGINEQFF.

This sequence joins TRBV28 and TRBJ2-7, with TRBD2 matching over 12 bases. The CDR3 spans 15 residues. Germline CDR1 is MDHEN and CDR2 is SYDVKM. Trimming cost V 6 bases and J 9 bases; bases outside gene matches: 12. The CDR3 DNA is TGTGCCAGCAGCTCCCTAGCTAGCGGGAGGGCTAGGCAGTACTTC. Encoded protein: CASSSLASGRARQYF.

V and J are TRBV7-9 and TRBJ2-7; D call uncertain. V gave up 5 bases and J gave up 3 bases, with 11 bases separating them. This CDR3 has 13 residues. CDR1 and CDR2 from the germline V gene are SEHNR and FQNEAQ (reference sequence). The CDR3 region is CASSPSSYYEQYF. The CDR3 nucleotides are TGTGCCAGCAGCCCCTCTTCCTACTACGAGCAGTACTTC.

The genes are TRBV7-9 and TRBJ2-1; tentative D call: TRBD2 (5 bases). The V gene lost 0 bases and the J gene lost 6 bases, with 12 bases spanning the gap. Germline V CDR1 and CDR2: SEHNR, FQNEAQ (reference sequence). CDR3 length: 15 amino acids. CDR3 DNA sequence: TGTGCCAGCAGCTTAGCGTTGCTAGCTTTCAATGAGCAGTTCTTC. Protein: CASSLALLAFNEQFF.

The V call is TRBV18, the J call TRBJ2-7; maybe TRBD2 (5 bases). V lost 2 bases to trimming and J lost 6 bases, with 11 bases between them. The V gene's germline CDR1 is KGHSH and CDR2 LQKENI. The CDR3 is 13 amino acids. CDR3 sequence (DNA): TGTGCCAGCTCACCAACTAGAACAGTCGAGCAGTACTTC. Its translation: CASSPTRTVEQYF.

The chain combines TRBV27 with TRBJ2-5, with TRBD2 identical over 11 bases. This CDR3 contains 18 residues. Germline-derived CDR1 and CDR2 are MNHEY and SMNVEV (reference sequence). Losses at the gene ends were 4 bases for V and 0 bases for J; bases not matched to a gene: 10. The CDR3 DNA reads as TGTGCCAGCAGTTCCCTCCAGACTAGCGGGGTTTACCAAGAGACCCAGTACTTC. It is translated as CASSSLQTSGVYQETQYF.

The chain recombines TRBV2 with TRBJ1-3, with D possibly matching TRBD1 (5 bases). Germline-derived CDR1 and CDR2 are SNHLY and FYNNEI. The CDR3 is 14 residues long. V shed 9 bases and J shed 1 base, with 13 bases lying between them. The CDR3 DNA is TGTGCCAGTAAGGACATTGGATCTGGAAACACCATATATTTT. Its translation is CASKDIGSGNTIYF.

The chain joins TRBV2 to TRBJ1-2; TRBD1 matches at 8 bases. Germline loops: CDR1 SNHLY, CDR2 FYNNEI. The CDR3 spans 14 residues. V gave up 7 bases and J gave up 1 base; unmatched junction bases: 5. In nucleotides, the CDR3 is TGTGCCAGCACTGCCGGACAGGGTAACTATGGCTACACCTTC. It is translated as CASTAGQGNYGYTF.

This CDR3 is CASRRDRAGANVLTF. The CDR3 DNA follows: TGTGCCAGCAGGCGCGACAGGGCTGGGGCCAACGTCCTGACTTTC. The gene calls are TRBV6-5 and TRBJ2-6; 7 nucleotides agree with TRBD1. Trimming took 6 bases from V and 2 from J; bases not matched to a gene: 4. Germline V gene lookup returns CDR1 MNHEY and CDR2 SVGAGI. The CDR3 is 15 residues long.

This chain joins TRBV6-5 and TRBJ1-6; tentatively, D is TRBD1 (6 bases). The CDR3 has 14 amino acids. Germline V gene sequence: CDR1 MNHEY, CDR2 SVGAGI. Trimming left V 6 bases short and J 10 bases short, with 16 bases between. The CDR3 nucleotides are TGTGCCAGCAGGCCCAGGGGTTGGGTATCACCCCTCCACTTT. This encodes CASRPRGWVSPLHF.

The J gene is TRBJ1-4, the V gene TRBV3-1 (or the pseudogene TRBV3-2), with a weak D call TRBD1 (5 bases). Germline V gene lookup returns CDR1 LGHDT and CDR2 YNNKEL (reference sequence). This CDR3 has 15 residues. The V end lost 1 base, the J end lost 6 bases, and 12 bases lay between the germline ends. This CDR3 reads CASSQARQSYEKLFF. CDR3 nucleotides: TGTGCCAGCAGCCAAGCGAGACAGAGCTATGAAAAACTGTTTTTT.

This chain uses TRBV10-3 with TRBJ2-3; weak D call: TRBD2 (6 bases). Per germline, CDR1 ENHRY and CDR2 SYGVKD. Between the trimmed V and J ends, which lost 5 bases and 5 bases, there was a span of 11 bases. The length of the CDR3 is 13 residues. The CDR3 DNA is TGTGCCATCAGTCGCGGGCGGGGAGATACGCAGTATTTT. Translating it yields CAISRGRGDTQYF.

The rearrangement uses TRBV28 and TRBJ1-3; 7 bases map to TRBD1. This CDR3 spans 15 amino acids. Trimming cost V 5 bases and J 0 bases; bases outside gene matches: 4. Germline CDR1 reads MDHEN; CDR2 reads SYDVKM. CDR3: CASSPRQGSGNTIYF. DNA for the CDR3: TGTGCCAGCAGTCCCCGACAGGGCTCTGGAAACACCATATATTTT.

The chain carries TRBV5-1 and TRBJ2-1; 14 bases agree with TRBD2. Losses at the gene ends were 2 bases for V and 8 bases for J; bases not matched to a gene: 6. This CDR3 is built from 16 residues. Looked up from germline, CDR1 is SGHRS and CDR2 is YFSETQ. The CDR3 loop is CASSFGTSGSTDEQFF. As DNA, the CDR3 is TGCGCCAGCAGCTTCGGGACTAGCGGGAGTACCGATGAGCAGTTCTTC. The full variable domain, its missing parts supplied by reference TRBV5-1 and TRBJ2-1, is KAGVTQTPRYLIKTRGQQVTLSCSPISGHRSVSWYQQTPGQGLQFLFEYFSETQRNKGNFPGRFSGRQFSNSRSEMNVSTLELGDSALYLCASSFGTSGSTDEQFFGPGTRLTVL.

The J gene is TRBJ1-1, the V gene TRBV28; the D gene is possibly TRBD1 (6 bases). This CDR3 has 14 residues. Germline loops: CDR1 MDHEN, CDR2 SYDVKM. The V and J ends lost 4 bases and 1 base respectively, with 10 bases between them. CDR3 coding DNA: TGTGCCAGCAGTTCCCCCAGGGGGAACACTGAAGCTTTCTTT. Translated: CASSSPRGNTEAFF.

For this clone: The junction shows a germline mismatch at one end, possibly a read error. The chain is built from TRBV11-2 and TRBJ2-1; D is perhaps TRBD1 (6 bases). The CDR3 runs 16 residues. Looked up from germline, CDR1 is SGHAT and CDR2 is FQNNGV. CDR3 region: CASTLGIRGRDNEQFF. The CDR3 DNA is TGTGCCAGCACCTTAGGGATCAGGGGCCGGGACAATGAGCAGTTCTTC.